This TCR beta chain was retrieved from a study of cytomegalovirus exposure and HLA in healthy donors. A note on this clone: Antigen: not known.

The study's findings and limits: Researchers had no immune exposure information except CMV serostatus available. Across donors, most TCRs were seen rarely, yet some public ones were widespread.

Trimming left V 2 bases short and J 1 base short, with 6 bases between. The CDR3 extends over 12 amino acids. Germline values: CDR1 SQVTM, CDR2 ANQGSEA. This PCR relied on a set of 60 Vbeta primers and 13 Jbeta primers. Measured with immunoSEQ multiplex PCR; TCRdb has only the in-frame clones, and not every one. The sample records approximately 150,000 clones, roughly 82% being singletons. The chain links TRBV29-1 to TRBJ2-7; D remains unclear. The sequence came from a young man in good health and CMV-seropositive. Source material: PBMCs. CDR3 DNA: TGCAGCGTTGAATTACAGTCCTACGAGCAGTACTTC. Translated: CSVELQSYEQYF.